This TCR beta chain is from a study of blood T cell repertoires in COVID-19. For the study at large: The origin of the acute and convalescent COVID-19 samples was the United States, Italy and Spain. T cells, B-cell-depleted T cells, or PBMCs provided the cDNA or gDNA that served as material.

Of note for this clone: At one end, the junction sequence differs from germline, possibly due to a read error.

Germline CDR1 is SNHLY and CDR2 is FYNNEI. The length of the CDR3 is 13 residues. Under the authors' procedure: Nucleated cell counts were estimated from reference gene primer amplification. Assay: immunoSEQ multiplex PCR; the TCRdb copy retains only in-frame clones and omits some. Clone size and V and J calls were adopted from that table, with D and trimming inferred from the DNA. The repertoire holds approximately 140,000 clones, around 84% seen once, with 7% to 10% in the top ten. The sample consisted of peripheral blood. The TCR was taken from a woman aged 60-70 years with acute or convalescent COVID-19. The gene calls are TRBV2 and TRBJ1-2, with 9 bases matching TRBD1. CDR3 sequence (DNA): TGTGCCGGCAGGACAGGGGATGCCTATGGCTACACCTTC. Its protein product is CAGRTGDAYGYTF.